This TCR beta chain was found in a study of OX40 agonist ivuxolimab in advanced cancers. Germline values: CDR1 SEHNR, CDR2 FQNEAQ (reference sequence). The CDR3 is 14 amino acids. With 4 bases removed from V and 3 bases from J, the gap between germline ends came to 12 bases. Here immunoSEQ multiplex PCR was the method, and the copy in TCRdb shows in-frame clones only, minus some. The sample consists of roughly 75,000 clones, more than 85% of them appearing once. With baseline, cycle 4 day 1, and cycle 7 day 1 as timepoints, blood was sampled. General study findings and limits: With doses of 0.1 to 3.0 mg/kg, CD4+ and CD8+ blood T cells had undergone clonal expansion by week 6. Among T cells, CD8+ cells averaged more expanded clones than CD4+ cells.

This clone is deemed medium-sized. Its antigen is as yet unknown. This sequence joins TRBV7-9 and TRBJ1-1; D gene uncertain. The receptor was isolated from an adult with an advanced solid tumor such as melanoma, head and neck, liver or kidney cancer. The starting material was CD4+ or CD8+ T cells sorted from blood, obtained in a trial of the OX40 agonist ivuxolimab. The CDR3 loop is CASSYKGGHTEAFF. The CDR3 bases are TGTGCCAGCAGCTATAAGGGAGGGCACACTGAAGCTTTCTTT.